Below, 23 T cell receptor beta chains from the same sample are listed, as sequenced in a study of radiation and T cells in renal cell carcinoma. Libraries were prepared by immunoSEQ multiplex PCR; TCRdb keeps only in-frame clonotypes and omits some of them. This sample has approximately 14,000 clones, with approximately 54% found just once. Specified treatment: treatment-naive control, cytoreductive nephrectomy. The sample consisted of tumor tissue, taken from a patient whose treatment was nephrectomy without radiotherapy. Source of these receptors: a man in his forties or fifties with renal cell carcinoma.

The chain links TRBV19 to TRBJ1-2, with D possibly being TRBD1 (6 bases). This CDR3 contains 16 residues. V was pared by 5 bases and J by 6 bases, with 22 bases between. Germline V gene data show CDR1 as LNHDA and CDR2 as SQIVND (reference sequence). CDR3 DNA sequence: TGTGCCAGTAGTCCGAACGGGGCAGGGGTAAAGGATGGCTACACCTTC. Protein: CASSPNGAGVKDGYTF.

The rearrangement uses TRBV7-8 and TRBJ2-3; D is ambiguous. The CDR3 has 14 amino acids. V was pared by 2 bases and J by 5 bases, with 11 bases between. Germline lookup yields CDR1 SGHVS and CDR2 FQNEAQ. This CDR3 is CASSLRALQDTQYF. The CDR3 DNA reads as TGTGCCAGCAGCTTAAGAGCGCTCCAAGATACGCAGTATTTT.

In DNA form, the CDR3 reads TGTGCCAGCAGCGCCCGGGACTTGGGCGAGCAGTACTTC. Encoded protein: CASSARDLGEQYF. The chain has TRBV9 and TRBJ2-7, with D perhaps matching TRBD2 (6 bases). Germline loops: CDR1 SGDLS, CDR2 YYNGEE. The length of the CDR3 is 13 residues. The V gene lost 3 bases and the J gene lost 6 bases, with 13 bases spanning the gap.

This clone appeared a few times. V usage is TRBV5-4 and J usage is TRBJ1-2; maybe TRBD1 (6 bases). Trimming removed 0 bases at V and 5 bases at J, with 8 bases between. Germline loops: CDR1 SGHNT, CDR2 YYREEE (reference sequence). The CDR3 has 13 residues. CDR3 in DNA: TGTGCCAGCAGCTTGGATACAGGGTATGGCTACACCTTC. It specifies CASSLDTGYGYTF.

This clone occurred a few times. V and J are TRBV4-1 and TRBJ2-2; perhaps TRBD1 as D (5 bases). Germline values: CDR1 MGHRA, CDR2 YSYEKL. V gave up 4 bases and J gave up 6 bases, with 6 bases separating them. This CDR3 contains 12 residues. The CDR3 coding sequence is TGCGCCAGCAGCCTCAGGGCCGGGGAGCTGTTTTTT. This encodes CASSLRAGELFF.

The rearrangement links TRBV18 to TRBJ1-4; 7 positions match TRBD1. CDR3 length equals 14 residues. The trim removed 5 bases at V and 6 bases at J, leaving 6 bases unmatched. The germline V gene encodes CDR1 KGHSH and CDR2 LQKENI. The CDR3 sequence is CASSSGTADEKLFF. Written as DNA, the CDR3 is TGTGCCAGCTCATCCGGGACAGCAGATGAAAAACTGTTTTTT.

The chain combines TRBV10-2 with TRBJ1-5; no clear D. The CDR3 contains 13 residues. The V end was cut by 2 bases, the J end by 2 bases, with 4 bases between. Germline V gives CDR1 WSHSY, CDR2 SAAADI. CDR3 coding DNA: TGCGCCAGCAGTGAGAGGGGCAATCAGCCCCAGCATTTT. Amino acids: CASSERGNQPQHF.

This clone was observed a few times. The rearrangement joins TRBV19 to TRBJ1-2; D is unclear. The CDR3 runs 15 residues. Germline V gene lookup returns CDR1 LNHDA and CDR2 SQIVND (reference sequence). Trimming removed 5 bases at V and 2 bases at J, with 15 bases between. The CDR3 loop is CASSLQVPPNYGYTF. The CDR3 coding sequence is TGTGCCAGTAGTTTGCAAGTCCCTCCCAACTATGGCTACACCTTC. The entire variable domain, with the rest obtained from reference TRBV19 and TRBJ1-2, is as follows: DGGITQSPKYLFRKEGQNVTLSCEQNLNHDAMYWYRQDPGQGLRLIYYSQIVNDFQKGDIAEGYSVSREKKESFPLTVTSAQKNPTAFYLCASSLQVPPNYGYTFGSGTRLTVV.

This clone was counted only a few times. The CDR3 is CASSPDRVGPNEKLFF. In DNA, the CDR3 is TGTGCCAGCAGCCCCGACAGGGTAGGGCCTAATGAAAAACTGTTTTTT. V is TRBV7-9 and J is TRBJ1-4, with 7 bases identical to TRBD1. The CDR3 extends over 16 amino acids. The V and J ends lost 5 bases and 3 bases, in that order; junction bases with no gene match: 9. Germline V gives CDR1 SEHNR, CDR2 FQNEAQ (reference sequence).

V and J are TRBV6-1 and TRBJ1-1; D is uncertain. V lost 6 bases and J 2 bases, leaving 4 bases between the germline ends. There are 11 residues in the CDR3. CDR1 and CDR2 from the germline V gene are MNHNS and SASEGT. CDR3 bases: TGTGCCAGCAGGGTTAACACTGAAGCTTTCTTT. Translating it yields CASRVNTEAFF.

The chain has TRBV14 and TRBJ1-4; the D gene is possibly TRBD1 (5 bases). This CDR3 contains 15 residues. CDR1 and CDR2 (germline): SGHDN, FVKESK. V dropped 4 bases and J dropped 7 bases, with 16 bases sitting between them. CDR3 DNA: TGTGCCAGCAGCCGCGACAGTACACCGGGTGAAAAACTGTTTTTT. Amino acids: CASSRDSTPGEKLFF.

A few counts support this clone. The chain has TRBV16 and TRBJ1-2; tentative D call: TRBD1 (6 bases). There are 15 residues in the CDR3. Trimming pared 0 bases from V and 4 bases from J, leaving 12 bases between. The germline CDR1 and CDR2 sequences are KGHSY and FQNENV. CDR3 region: CASSQSPTGGYGYTF. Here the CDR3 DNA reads TGTGCCAGCAGCCAATCTCCGACAGGAGGCTATGGCTACACCTTC.

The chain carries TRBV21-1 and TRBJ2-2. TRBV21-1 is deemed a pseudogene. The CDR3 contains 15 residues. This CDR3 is CASSGGKANTGELFF. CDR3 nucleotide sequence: TGTGCCAGCAGCGGTGGGAAGGCGAACACCGGGGAGCTGTTTTTT.

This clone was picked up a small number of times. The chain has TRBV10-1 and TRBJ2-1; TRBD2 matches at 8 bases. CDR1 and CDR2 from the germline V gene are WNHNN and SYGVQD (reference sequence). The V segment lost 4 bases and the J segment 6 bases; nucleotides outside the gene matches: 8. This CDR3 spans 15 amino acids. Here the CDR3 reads CASSVLGTSVNEQFF. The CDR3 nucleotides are TGCGCCAGCAGTGTCCTAGGGACTAGTGTCAATGAGCAGTTCTTC.

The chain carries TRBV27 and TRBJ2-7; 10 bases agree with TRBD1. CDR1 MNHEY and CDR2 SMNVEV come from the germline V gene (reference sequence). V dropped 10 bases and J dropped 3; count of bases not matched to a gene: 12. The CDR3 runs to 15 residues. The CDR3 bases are TGTGCCACCCAGGCCCTCCGGGACAGGGGCTACGAGCAGTACTTC. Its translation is CATQALRDRGYEQYF.

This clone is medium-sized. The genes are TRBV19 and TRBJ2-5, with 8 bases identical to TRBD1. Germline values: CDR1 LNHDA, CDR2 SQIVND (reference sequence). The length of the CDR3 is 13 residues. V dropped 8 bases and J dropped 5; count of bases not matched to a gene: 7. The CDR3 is CASGLQGAETQYF. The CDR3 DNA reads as TGTGCCAGTGGTCTCCAGGGGGCTGAGACCCAGTACTTC.

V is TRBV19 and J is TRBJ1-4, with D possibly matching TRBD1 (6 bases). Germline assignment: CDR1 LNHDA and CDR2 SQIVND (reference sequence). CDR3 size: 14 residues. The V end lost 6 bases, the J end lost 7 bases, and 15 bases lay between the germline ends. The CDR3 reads CASRDRGLGEKLFF. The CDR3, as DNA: TGTGCCAGTAGGGACCGGGGGCTGGGTGAAAAACTGTTTTTT.

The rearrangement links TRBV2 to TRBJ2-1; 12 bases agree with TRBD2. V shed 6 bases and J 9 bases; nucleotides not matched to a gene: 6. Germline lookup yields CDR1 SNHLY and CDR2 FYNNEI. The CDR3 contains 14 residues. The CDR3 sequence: CASSLAGGPREQFF. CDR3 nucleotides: TGTGCCAGCAGCCTAGCGGGGGGGCCGCGTGAGCAGTTCTTC.

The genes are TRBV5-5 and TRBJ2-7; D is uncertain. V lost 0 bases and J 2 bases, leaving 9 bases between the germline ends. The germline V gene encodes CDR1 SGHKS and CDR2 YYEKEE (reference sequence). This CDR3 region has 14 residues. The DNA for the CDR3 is TGTGCCAGCAGCTTGGTTCAGGAGCCCTACGAGCAGTACTTC. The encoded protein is CASSLVQEPYEQYF.

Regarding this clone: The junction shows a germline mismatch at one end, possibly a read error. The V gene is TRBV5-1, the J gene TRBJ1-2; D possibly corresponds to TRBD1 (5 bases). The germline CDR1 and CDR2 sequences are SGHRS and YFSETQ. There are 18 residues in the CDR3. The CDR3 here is CASTLIGPGGPSIYGYTF. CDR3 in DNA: TGCGCCAGCACCTTGATTGGGCCCGGGGGACCGTCAATCTATGGCTACACCTTC. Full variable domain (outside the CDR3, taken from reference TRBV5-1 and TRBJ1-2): KAGVTQTPRYLIKTRGQQVTLSCSPISGHRSVSWYQQTPGQGLQFLFEYFSETQRNKGNFPGRFSGRQFSNSRSEMNVSTLELGDSALYLCASTLIGPGGPSIYGYTFGSGTRLTVV.

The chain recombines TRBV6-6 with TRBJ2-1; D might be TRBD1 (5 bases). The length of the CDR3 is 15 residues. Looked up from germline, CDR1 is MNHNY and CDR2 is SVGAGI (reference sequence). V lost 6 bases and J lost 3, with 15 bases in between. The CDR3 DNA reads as TGTGCCAGCAGATTGGACCTCCAGGGCTACAATGAGCAGTTCTTC. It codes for CASRLDLQGYNEQFF.

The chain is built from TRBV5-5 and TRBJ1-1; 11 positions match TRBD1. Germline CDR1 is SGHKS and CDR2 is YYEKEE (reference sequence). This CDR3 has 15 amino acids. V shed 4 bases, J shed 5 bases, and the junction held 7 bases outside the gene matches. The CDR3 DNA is TGTGCCAGCAGCACAGGACAGGGGGCTGTAACTGAAGCTTTCTTT. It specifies CASSTGQGAVTEAFF. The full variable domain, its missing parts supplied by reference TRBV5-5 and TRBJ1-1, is DAGVTQSPTHLIKTRGQQVTLRCSPISGHKSVSWYQQVLGQGPQFIFQYYEKEERGRGNFPDRFSARQFPNYSSELNVNALLLGDSALYLCASSTGQGAVTEAFFGQGTRLTVV.

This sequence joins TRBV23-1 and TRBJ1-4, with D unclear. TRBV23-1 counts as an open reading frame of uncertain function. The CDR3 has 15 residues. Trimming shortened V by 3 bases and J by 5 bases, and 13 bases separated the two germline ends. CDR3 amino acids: CASSQNSGKNEKLFF. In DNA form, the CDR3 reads TGCGCCAGCAGTCAGAACTCGGGAAAGAATGAAAAACTGTTTTTT.